The 2 T cell receptor beta chains below come from one sample, sequenced in a study of early T cells in non-severe SARS-CoV-2 infection. TCRdb analysed the 5' RACE reads with MiXCR anew, one entry per CDR3 protein. The repertoire holds about 92,000 distinct CDR3 sequences, with around 16% as singletons. Sample: whole blood. The receptor source for this set is an adult who was a healthcare worker with PCR-confirmed SARS-CoV-2 infection or an uninfected control (not recorded which).

This clonotype appeared many times. The chain couples TRBV27 to TRBJ1-1, with 7 bases aligning to TRBD1. J gave up 0 bases and V 4 bases, and 2 bases lay outside the gene matches. The germline V gene encodes CDR1 MNHEY and CDR2 SMNVEV (reference sequence). This CDR3 has 14 amino acids. The CDR3 loop reads CASSSGQLNTEAFF. The DNA of the CDR3 is TGTGCCAGCAGTTCGGGACAGTTGAACACTGAAGCTTTCTTT.

This clonotype was observed a few times. The chain employs TRBV12-3 or TRBV12-4 and TRBJ2-2; D gene unclear. The CDR3 length is 17 residues. V lost 2 bases and J 2 bases, leaving 15 bases between the germline ends. The CDR3: CASSLRVRQANTGELFF. The CDR3, as DNA: TGTGCCAGCAGTTTACGAGTACGGCAGGCAAACACCGGGGAGCTGTTTTTT.